Sequencing of this T cell receptor (beta chain) was carried out in a study of T cells in localized non-small cell lung cancer. In germline, CDR1 is SGHVS, CDR2 FQNEAQ. J was trimmed by 3 bases and V by 2 bases; bases with no gene match: 7. There are 16 residues in the CDR3. The protocol was immunoSEQ multiplex PCR, while the TCRdb copy is restricted to in-frame clones and leaves out a portion. This sample yields around 140,000 clones, of which about 89% are seen a single time; 1.7% belongs to the top ten. This TCR derives from a female donor older than 55 with stage I lung adenocarcinoma. V usage is TRBV7-8 and J usage is TRBJ2-7; 10 bases are shared with TRBD2. The sample in question was peripheral blood, obtained before any cancer treatment. The CDR3 region is CASSLFLLAGRYEQYF. The DNA for the CDR3 is TGTGCCAGCAGCTTATTTCTACTAGCGGGGCGCTACGAGCAGTACTTC.